The rows below give T cell receptor beta chains drawn from one sample of a study of STAT5B mutations in CD4+ large granular lymphocyte leukemia. The method was immunoSEQ multiplex PCR; TCRdb's version includes in-frame clones alone and lacks a portion of them. This sample has tens of thousands of clones, with about 76% found just once. The sample consisted of CD4+ T cells from blood buffy coats. These receptors came from a human donor in good health. Both conserved end residues are part of each CDR3. The D gene is left open where the match is weak. Size values are once, few and many counts, or a class for expanded clones, and some rows have none.

TRBJ1-3	NA	TRBV6-1	NA	CASVGGGEDTIYF	TGTGCCAGCGTTGGGGGGGGCGAGGACACCATATATTTT
TRBJ1-5	NA	TRBV7-2	NA	CASSLGTYGGNQPQHF	TGTGCCAGCAGCTTAGGGACCTACGGCGGCAATCAGCCCCAGCATTTT
TRBJ2-1	NA	TRBV2	few	CASNSYNEQFF	TGTGCCAGCAATTCGTACAATGAGCAGTTCTTC
TRBJ2-5	TRBD2	TRBV13	NA	CASSELGTSGTQETQYF	TGTGCCAGCAGCGAACTAGGGACTAGCGGGACCCAAGAGACCCAGTACTTC
TRBJ2-3	NA	TRBV5-5	NA	CASSLRALGATDTQYF	TGTGCCAGCAGCTTGAGGGCGCTAGGAGCTACAGATACGCAGTATTTT
TRBJ1-2	NA	TRBV7-6	few	CASSSGPGSGYTF	TGTGCCAGCAGCTCCGGGCCAGGCTCTGGCTACACCTTC
TRBJ1-4	NA	TRBV14	few	CASSQAGTNEKLFF	TGTGCCAGCAGCCAAGCAGGCACTAATGAAAAACTGTTTTTT
TRBJ1-2	TRBD1	TRBV15	NA	CATSKDRGPEGYGYTF	TGTGCCACCAGCAAAGACAGGGGGCCGGAGGGCTATGGCTACACCTTC
TRBJ1-4	NA	TRBV11-2	NA	CASSSSGEKLFF	TGTGCCAGCAGCTCCAGCGGGGAAAAACTGTTTTTT
TRBJ2-3	TRBD2	TRBV7-8	NA	CASSLGPFYGGAGDTQYF	TGTGCCAGCAGCTTAGGGCCCTTTTACGGGGGGGCCGGAGATACGCAGTATTTT
TRBJ2-1	NA	TRBV18	NA	CASSPQSSYNEQFF	TGTGCCAGCTCACCGCAGAGCTCCTACAATGAGCAGTTCTTC
TRBJ2-6	TRBD2	TRBV7-9	NA	CASSSRGSGSPGANVLTF	TGTGCCAGCAGCTCCCGCGGTAGCGGGAGCCCCGGGGCCAACGTCCTGACTTTC